Listed here are 27 T cell receptor beta chains from one sample, sequenced in a study of persistence of HIV-infected CD4 T cells. Anti-CD3/anti-CD28 beads served as a nonspecific positive control stimulus. Sorting selected CD4+ T cells upregulating both CD40 ligand and CD69. Antigens of these TCRs are unknown. The libraries were made with immunoSEQ version 4 in survey mode. The assay was immunoSEQ multiplex PCR, and TCRdb's table has in-frame clones only and misses some. The table lists tens of thousands of clones, over 80% of them singletons. The sample in question was CD4+ T cells sorted from PBMCs after roughly 18-hour stimulation, obtained from a patient who received antiretroviral therapy. The receptors shown here come from an adult woman with HIV who was CMV-seropositive.

The CDR3 is CASSDHYEQYF. CDR3 DNA: TGTGCCAGCAGTGATCACTACGAGCAGTACTTC. The chain is built from TRBV25-1 and TRBJ2-7; the D is unclear. Trimming cost V 3 bases and J 3 bases, with 3 bases left between them. This CDR3 has 11 amino acids. Germline V gives CDR1 MGHDK, CDR2 SYGVNS.

The chain carries TRBV6-5 and TRBJ1-2; tentative D call: TRBD1 (5 bases). The germline gives CDR1 MNHEY, CDR2 SVGAGI. V was shortened by 2 bases and J by 1 base, with 5 bases between the two germline ends. The CDR3 runs 13 residues. For the CDR3, the DNA is TGTGCCAGCAGTTACGGGGGTAACTATGGCTACACCTTC. Translating it yields CASSYGGNYGYTF.

The rearrangement links TRBV24-1 to TRBJ2-4; 7 bases are shared with TRBD2. The V and J ends lost 2 bases and 2 bases, in that order; junction bases with no gene match: 8. The CDR3 is 17 amino acids. CDR1 and CDR2 from the germline V gene are KGHDR and SFDVKD. The CDR3 protein is CATSDSQGGVTKNIQYF. CDR3 nucleotides: TGTGCCACCAGTGATTCCCAGGGAGGGGTTACCAAAAACATTCAGTACTTC.

The chain uses TRBV5-6 and TRBJ1-1; D ambiguous. The length of the CDR3 is 12 residues. Germline-derived CDR1 and CDR2 are SGHDT and YYEEEE. The V gene lost 2 bases and the J gene lost 6 bases, with 8 bases spanning the gap. The CDR3, as DNA: TGTGCCAGCAGCTTCCAGAGCGCTGAAGCTTTCTTT. It encodes CASSFQSAEAFF.

V usage is TRBV28 and J usage is TRBJ2-1; TRBD1 aligns across 9 bases. The trim removed 6 bases at V and 4 bases at J, leaving 10 bases unmatched. CDR1 and CDR2 (germline): MDHEN, SYDVKM. This CDR3 is 16 amino acids long. CDR3 nucleotides: TGTGCCAGCAGGACTTCAACAGGGGGCGGGTACAATGAGCAGTTCTTC. The encoded protein is CASRTSTGGGYNEQFF.

This clone has only a few counts. V and J are TRBV5-6 and TRBJ2-7; D is unclear. V shed 5 bases and J shed 0 bases, with 12 bases lying between them. Per the germline V gene, CDR1 is SGHDT and CDR2 is YYEEEE. The CDR3 loop spans 14 amino acids. The CDR3 loop reads CASSSRGSSYEQYF. In DNA, the CDR3 is TGTGCCAGCAGTTCTAGAGGTTCCTCCTACGAGCAGTACTTC.

This chain links TRBV5-5 with TRBJ2-7; 8 positions agree with TRBD1. Trimming took 6 bases from V and 0 from J; bases not matched to a gene: 8. Germline V gene data show CDR1 as SGHKS and CDR2 as YYEKEE (reference sequence). This CDR3 comprises 15 residues. For the CDR3, the DNA is TGTGCCAGCATCCCGGGACAGGCACCCTCCTACGAGCAGTACTTC. Protein product: CASIPGQAPSYEQYF.

This sequence joins TRBV5-1 and TRBJ2-5; the D gene is possibly TRBD2 (5 bases). The CDR3 extends over 15 amino acids. The germline gives CDR1 SGHRS, CDR2 YFSETQ. V dropped 0 bases and J dropped 5 bases, with 14 bases sitting between them. The CDR3 reads CASSLDTARAETQYF. The CDR3 coding sequence is TGCGCCAGCAGCTTGGACACGGCGAGGGCGGAGACCCAGTACTTC.

The chain recombines TRBV18 with TRBJ2-2; D assignment may be TRBD1 or TRBD2 (5 bases each). This CDR3 spans 16 amino acids. Trimming removed 1 base from V and 1 base from J, with 10 bases in between. CDR1 is KGHSH and CDR2 is LQKENI in the germline V gene. CDR3 amino acids: CASSPRKGRNTGELFF. The CDR3 DNA follows: TGTGCCAGCTCACCACGTAAGGGGAGGAACACCGGGGAGCTGTTTTTT. Together with reference TRBV18 and TRBJ2-2, the CDR3 gives the full variable domain: NAGVMQNPRHLVRRRGQEARLRCSPMKGHSHVYWYRQLPEEGLKFMVYLQKENIIDESGMPKERFSAEFPKEGPSILRIQQVVRGDSAAYFCASSPRKGRNTGELFFGEGSRLTVL.

V and J are TRBV4-1 and TRBJ1-2; 10 bases are shared with TRBD1. Germline lookup yields CDR1 MGHRA and CDR2 YSYEKL. CDR3 length equals 14 residues. The V gene end was trimmed by 6 bases and the J gene end by 3 bases; junction bases not matched to a gene: 4. CDR3 nucleotide sequence: TGCGCCAGCAGAAAGGGGACAGGGGACTATGGCTACACCTTC. This encodes CASRKGTGDYGYTF.

About this clone: This CDR3 fails to terminate in the conserved phenylalanine or tryptophan, so it likely reflects a read error. V usage is TRBV10-3 and J usage is TRBJ2-7; the D gene is possibly TRBD2 (6 bases). Trimming removed 4 bases from V and 3 bases from J, with 13 bases in between. Per the germline V gene, CDR1 is ENHRY and CDR2 is SYGVKD. This CDR3 is 14 amino acids long. CDR3 DNA: TGTGCCATCAGTGTCGGAGGGGTACTCTACGAGCAGTACCTC. This codes for CAISVGGVLYEQYL.

This rearrangement joins TRBV28 to TRBJ2-7; 9 bases are a match to TRBD2. Germline V lookup: CDR1 MDHEN, CDR2 SYDVKM. Trimming at V came to 3 bases and at J to 1 base, leaving 7 bases not matched to a gene. CDR3 length: 16 amino acids. CDR3 nucleotide sequence: TGTGCCAGCAGTTTTAGTCTAGCGGGACTGTCCTACGAGCAGTACTTC. It is translated as CASSFSLAGLSYEQYF.

This chain uses TRBV7-2 with TRBJ2-5; 11 bases line up with TRBD2. With V trimmed by 1 base and J by 3 bases, 13 bases remained unmatched. From germline, CDR1 is SGHTA and CDR2 FQGNSA. This CDR3 spans 19 amino acids. The chain's CDR3 is CASSLDPSGRTLSKETQYF. In DNA form, the CDR3 reads TGTGCCAGCAGCTTAGACCCTAGCGGGAGGACCCTTTCAAAAGAGACCCAGTACTTC.

The sample holds a few counts of this clone. The chain couples TRBV2 to TRBJ1-4; D gene ambiguous. Trimming removed 6 bases from V and 7 bases from J, with 6 bases in between. Germline CDR1 SNHLY, CDR2 FYNNEI. This CDR3 has 11 residues. CDR3 amino acids: CASRDAEKLFF. The CDR3 DNA reads as TGTGCCAGCAGGGATGCTGAAAAACTGTTTTTT.

The rearrangement links TRBV2 to TRBJ2-1; 14 nucleotides align to TRBD2. Trimming took 5 bases from V and 1 from J; bases not matched to a gene: 7. Germline lookup yields CDR1 SNHLY and CDR2 FYNNEI. CDR3 length equals 18 residues. CDR3 loop: CASSMGLAGVVSYNEQFF. The DNA of the CDR3 is TGTGCCAGCAGTATGGGACTAGCGGGAGTAGTTTCCTACAATGAGCAGTTCTTC.

The chain is built from TRBV2 and TRBJ1-1, with D tentatively TRBD1 (5 bases). This CDR3 has 13 amino acids. V shed 6 bases and J shed 4 bases, with 12 bases lying between them. Germline loops: CDR1 SNHLY, CDR2 FYNNEI. The CDR3 loop is CASSPDSLTEAFF. The CDR3 DNA sequence: TGTGCCAGCAGCCCTGACAGCCTCACTGAAGCTTTCTTT.

The chain joins TRBV9 to TRBJ2-1; D gene unclear. V gave up 1 base and J gave up 7 bases, with 3 bases separating them. The germline gives CDR1 SGDLS, CDR2 YYNGEE. This CDR3 contains 11 residues. CDR3 protein: CASSVYNEQFF. The CDR3 region has the DNA TGTGCCAGCAGCGTATATAATGAGCAGTTCTTC.

J is TRBJ2-5 and V is TRBV27; TRBD2 agrees at 11 bases. This CDR3 is 14 amino acids long. Germline V lookup: CDR1 MNHEY, CDR2 SMNVEV (reference sequence). V lost 4 bases, J lost 3 bases, and 1 base stayed unmatched. The CDR3 DNA reads as TGTGCCAGCAGTTCGGGACTAGCGGAAGAGACCCAGTACTTC. Its protein is CASSSGLAEETQYF.

The V call is TRBV10-2, the J call TRBJ1-5; the D is unclear. Germline V gives CDR1 WSHSY, CDR2 SAAADI. The CDR3 is 15 amino acids. The ends were cut back, 5 bases at V and 6 bases at J, with 17 bases in the middle. CDR3 residues: CASSPPRGRGQPQHF. CDR3 DNA sequence: TGCGCCAGCAGTCCTCCTCGAGGACGGGGTCAGCCCCAGCATTTT.

In its sample, this clone was seen once. The chain couples TRBV19 to TRBJ2-1; 11 positions match TRBD2. The germline V gene encodes CDR1 LNHDA and CDR2 SQIVND (reference sequence). This CDR3 contains 16 residues. J was trimmed by 2 bases and V by 4 bases; bases with no gene match: 4. CDR3 in amino acids: CASSTRGLAAYNEQFF. The CDR3 DNA is TGTGCCAGTAGTACAAGGGGACTAGCGGCCTACAATGAGCAGTTCTTC.

In its sample, this clone was seen once. The genes are TRBV28 and TRBJ1-2; 8 nucleotides align to TRBD1. This CDR3 has 12 amino acids. Germline trimming cut 4 bases from V and 5 bases from J; bases unmatched to any gene: 0. Germline lookup yields CDR1 MDHEN and CDR2 SYDVKM. The CDR3 protein is CASSYRGYGYTF. The CDR3 bases are TGTGCCAGCAGTTACAGGGGGTATGGCTACACCTTC.

V and J are TRBV7-2 and TRBJ2-3; D call uncertain. V was cut by 1 base and J by 4 bases, with 15 bases left in between. The germline gives CDR1 SGHTA, CDR2 FQGNSA. The CDR3 has 16 amino acids. This CDR3 is CASSLDLSVQADTQYF. DNA of the CDR3: TGTGCCAGCAGCTTAGATCTCAGCGTGCAGGCAGATACGCAGTATTTT.

This clone was recorded a few times. V gene TRBV18 combines with J gene TRBJ1-1; the D gene is possibly TRBD1 (6 bases). Germline CDR1 KGHSH, CDR2 LQKENI. Trimming removed 5 bases at V and 4 bases at J, with 11 bases between. The CDR3 totals 13 residues. The CDR3 sequence: CASSILQGTEAFF. In DNA form, the CDR3 reads TGTGCCAGCTCAATTTTACAGGGCACTGAAGCTTTCTTT.

V is TRBV5-4 and J is TRBJ1-2, with D perhaps TRBD1 (5 bases). Germline assignment: CDR1 SGHNT and CDR2 YYREEE (reference sequence). The CDR3 loop spans 13 amino acids. V lost 1 base, J lost 8 bases, and 12 bases lay in between. The CDR3 spells CASSLPGGQGYTF. The CDR3 DNA is TGTGCCAGCAGCTTGCCTGGAGGACAAGGCTACACCTTC.

The J gene is TRBJ2-5, the V gene TRBV5-8; D is uncertain. The V end was cut by 0 bases, the J end by 5 bases, with 5 bases between. The CDR3 has 12 amino acids. From germline, CDR1 is SGHTS and CDR2 YDEGEE. Written as DNA, the CDR3 is TGTGCCAGCAGCTTGGAGTTTGAGACCCAGTACTTC. Translating it yields CASSLEFETQYF.

The V call is TRBV5-1, the J call TRBJ2-7, with 8 bases lining up with TRBD2. CDR3 length: 15 amino acids. With V trimmed by 2 bases and J by 0 bases, 4 bases remained unmatched. CDR1 is SGHRS, CDR2 YFSETQ, per germline. The CDR3 reads CASSFNGGDSYEQYF. CDR3 nucleotides: TGCGCCAGCAGCTTTAACGGGGGGGACTCCTACGAGCAGTACTTC. The full variable domain, in which reference TRBV5-1 and TRBJ2-7 provide the parts outside the CDR3, is KAGVTQTPRYLIKTRGQQVTLSCSPISGHRSVSWYQQTPGQGLQFLFEYFSETQRNKGNFPGRFSGRQFSNSRSEMNVSTLELGDSALYLCASSFNGGDSYEQYFGPGTRLTVT.

This CDR3 reads CASSVGRLYNEQFF. CDR3 DNA: TGTGCCAGCAGTGTCGGACGGCTCTACAATGAGCAGTTCTTC. This rearrangement joins TRBV6-4 to TRBJ2-1; D gene ambiguous. Trimming removed 4 bases at V and 3 bases at J, with 10 bases between. The CDR3 contains 14 residues. The V gene's germline CDR1 is MRHNA and CDR2 SNTAGT.